The source of this T cell receptor (beta chain) is a study of untreated major depressive disorder (dated by TCRdb to the late 2010s). The study in broad terms: In this cross-sectional case-control comparison, antidepressant-free major depressive disorder patients and individually matched non-depressed controls were compared on T cell phenotype and TCR repertoire.

Concerning this clone itself: Its antigen is unknown. Sequence at one end of the junction differs from germline and may be a read error.

Broader findings and caveats from the paper: Because of strict matching and exclusion criteria, the study sample was comparatively small, which limits how generalizable the findings are. For the sequencing comparisons, one-tailed planned tests were applied to only three preselected Vbeta families.

The Qiagen DNeasy Blood and Tissue Kit was used to extract total genomic DNA from purified CD4+ T cells. The TCRbeta CDR3 region, defined according to IMGT, was amplified and sequenced using immunoSEQ immunosequencing protocols. As for how the authors treated the data: Raw sequence data were preprocessed by the immunoSEQ service for PCR and sequencing error correction. The sequence data were imported into the immunoSEQ Analyzer and were further analyzed using VDJtools v1.0.7. The paired Wilcoxon signed-rank test was applied to assess differences between patients and controls. Entries here come from immuneACCESS through TCRdb and include only in-frame sequences with V and J called. Some clones fail to appear in such tables; in the studies checked, an unresolved V gene covers under half of the shortfall, and the cause of the remainder is unknown. V and J calls and clone size are as listed in that table; D and trimming were resolved from the DNA. This sample comprises 10,000 to 15,000 clones, around 90% of them detected only once. Of the sample, 0.82% is held by the ten largest clones.

Each depressed patient was pairwise matched to a non-depressed control for sex, age, current smoking status and body mass index. European descent was reported for all participants. Patients had a DSM-IV diagnosis of major depressive disorder with a Hamilton Rating Scale for Depression score of at least 18. For at least 8 weeks before enrollment, patients had taken no psychiatric medication of any kind, antidepressants included. Depression severity ranging from moderate to severe was represented among patients. Participants were excluded if they had major medical conditions, Axis I/II comorbidities, regular medication or illicit drug use, or weekly alcohol intake above 100 g. From each participant, around 29 ml of peripheral blood was collected into EDTA tubes. Magnetic negative selection with the BD IMag Human CD4 T Lymphocyte Enrichment Set was used to purify CD4+ T cells from thawed PBMCs. The CD4+ enrichment method typically yielded 90% to 95% purity as confirmed by flow cytometry. A subgroup of about 5 case-control pairs, selected blind to chemokine receptor expression and flow-cytometric repertoire skewing results, was subjected to TCRbeta sequencing. All blood samples were collected in the morning at 8:00 a.m., and PBMCs were isolated by Ficoll-Hypaque gradient centrifugation. PBMCs were gradually cooled to -80 degrees C for cryopreservation and then kept in liquid nitrogen until assay.

The sequenced sample consisted of CD4+ T cells from PBMCs. This clonotype was sampled from a man aged 25 to 45 with major depressive disorder.

Here is the DNA: TGTGCCATGAGTGCGGGGGGGCCCAATGAGCAGTTCTTC. Translation gives CAMSAGGPNEQFF. Recombination linked TRBV10-3 to TRBJ2-1, with 9 bases aligning to TRBD2. Sequences ENHRY (CDR1) and SYGVKD (CDR2) are obtained from the germline V gene. The CDR3 starts with the cysteine, ends with the phenylalanine, and has 13 residues. Solely the CDR3 DNA is kept, with 39 bases framed from the first base.